These T cell receptor beta chains were read from a single sample in a study of CD8 T cells in ankylosing spondylitis. TCRdb reprocessed the 5' RACE reads with MiXCR, giving one entry per CDR3 protein. The sample has hundreds of thousands of distinct CDR3 sequences, over 9.5% seen once. Material for sequencing was blood, either unsorted or a sorted T cell fraction (not recorded which). The receptors shown here come from a male donor with ankylosing spondylitis. The CDR3 runs from the conserved cysteine through the conserved F or W. The order of the fields is D gene, J gene, CDR3 length, clone size, V gene, CDR3 DNA, CDR3 protein. A D gene is named only where the DNA matches it firmly. Clone size is shown for a subset of rows, as once, few, many or a class of expanded clone.

>.|TRBJ2-1|14|once|TRBV5-1
TGCGCCAGCAGCTTGCTGAATTCCTTAAATGAGCAGTTCTTC
CASSLLNSLNEQFF
>.|TRBJ2-1|14|few|TRBV5-1
TGCGCCAGCAGCCCGACTTACTCCTACAATGAGCAGTTCTTC
CASSPTYSYNEQFF
>TRBD1|TRBJ1-2|15|many|TRBV12-3/TRBV12-4
TGTGCCAGCAGTTCCTCGGACAGGGGGAGAAATGGCTACACCTTC
CASSSSDRGRNGYTF
>.|TRBJ1-5|13|few|TRBV20-1
TGCAGTGCGTTACCTGATAGCAATCAGCCCCAGCATTTT
CSALPDSNQPQHF
>.|TRBJ1-1|14|few|TRBV6-1
TGTGCCAGCAGTGCCGTAGCCACCTACACTGAAGCTTTCTTT
CASSAVATYTEAFF
>.|TRBJ1-1|13|many|TRBV6-1
TGTGCCAGCAGTCCAGCCACGACCACTGAAGCTTTCTTT
CASSPATTTEAFF
>TRBD1|TRBJ1-1|19|few|TRBV11-1
TGTGCCAGCAGCTTAAGGGGGCGTCCCGGGACAGGGTCGAACACTGAAGCTTTCTTT
CASSLRGRPGTGSNTEAFF
>.|TRBJ1-4|12|.|TRBV20-1
TGCAGTGCTAGTCGGATTAAGGAAAAACTGTTTTTT
CSASRIKEKLFF
>.|TRBJ2-4|14|.|TRBV20-1
TGCAGTGCTCGGCGGCTTCTAGCCAAAAACATTCAGTACTTC
CSARRLLAKNIQYF
>TRBD2|TRBJ2-1|16|few|TRBV20-1
TGCAGTGCTCGACTAGCGGGAGGTTCCTACTCTAATGAGCAGTTCTTC
CSARLAGGSYSNEQFF
>.|TRBJ2-1|10|.|TRBV5-8
TGTGCCAGCAACTGGGGTGAGCAGTTCTTC
CASNWGEQFF
>.|TRBJ2-3|17|few|TRBV7-2
TGTGCCAGCAGCTTACACATAAGGGGGTCGGGCACAGATACGCAGTATTTT
CASSLHIRGSGTDTQYF
>.|TRBJ1-5|14|once|TRBV6-1
TGTGCCAGCAGAAGACTTGAGGGAAATCAGCCCCAGCATTTT
CASRRLEGNQPQHF
>TRBD1|TRBJ1-2|14|few|TRBV20-1
TGCAGTGCGGCTCACACCGGGACAGGGTACGGCTACACCTTC
CSAAHTGTGYGYTF
>.|TRBJ1-5|15|few|TRBV28
TGTGCCAGCACCCCATCATTGGCGATCAATCAGCCCCAGCATTTT
CASTPSLAINQPQHF
>.|TRBJ2-3|15|.|TRBV28
TGTGCCAGCATCGTTGCGGGACCAACCACAGATACGCAGTATTTT
CASIVAGPTTDTQYF
>TRBD1|TRBJ1-5|14|few|TRBV20-1
TGCAGTGCCTTACGCGGGACAGGCAATCAGCCCCAGCATTTT
CSALRGTGNQPQHF
>TRBD1|TRBJ1-1|14|few|TRBV5-1
TGCGCCAGCGGCAGGGACAGGGGGAACACTGAAGCTTTCTTT
CASGRDRGNTEAFF
>.|TRBJ1-5|13|many|TRBV20-1
TGCAGTGCTCAGGGAGATAGCAATCAGCCCCAGCATTTT
CSAQGDSNQPQHF
>.|TRBJ2-1|15|few|TRBV28
TGTGCCAGCAGCCAGGGACCAGGGAACTACAATGAGCAGTTCTTC
CASSQGPGNYNEQFF
>TRBD1|TRBJ2-5|15|.|TRBV12-3/TRBV12-4
TGTGCCAGCAGCGCCGGACAGGGGGCCGATGAGACCCAGTACTTC
CASSAGQGADETQYF
>TRBD1|TRBJ1-2|13|many|TRBV6-5
TGTGCCAGCAGTTGGGGACAGGGAAGAGGCTACACCTTC
CASSWGQGRGYTF
>.|TRBJ1-1|13|many|TRBV29-1
TGCAGCGCCGCGGGACTTATGAACACTGAAGCTTTCTTT
CSAAGLMNTEAFF
>TRBD1|TRBJ2-1|14|.|TRBV2
TGTGCCAGCACTCCCGGGACAGGGGGCGATGAGCAGTTCTTC
CASTPGTGGDEQFF
>.|TRBJ2-7|15|.|TRBV11-2
TGTGCCAGCAGCTCTCTGATTGGGGGAACCTACGAGCAGTACTTC
CASSSLIGGTYEQYF
>.|TRBJ1-5|16|many|TRBV25-1
TGTGCCAGCAGTGAATCGGGTAGGGGAAGCAATCAGCCCCAGCATTTT
CASSESGRGSNQPQHF
>.|TRBJ1-2|13|.|TRBV20-1
TGCAGTGCTAGCCAGGGTAGTTATTATGGCTACACCTTC
CSASQGSYYGYTF
>TRBD1|TRBJ1-1|14|few|TRBV6-1
TGTGCCAGCAGTCCCACAGGGGGCGCAGGTGAAGCTTTCTTT
CASSPTGGAGEAFF
>.|TRBJ1-1|14|.|TRBV9
TGTGCCAGCAGCGCTCGAGGATTGAACACTGAAGCTTTCTTT
CASSARGLNTEAFF
>TRBD1|TRBJ2-7|16|once|TRBV11-2
TGTGCCAGCAGCTCGGGGACAGGGTCGATGACCTACGAGCAGTACTTC
CASSSGTGSMTYEQYF
>TRBD1|TRBJ2-3|16|few|TRBV4-2
TGTGCCAGCAGCCAAGCCAGGGGGCTTACGACAGATACGCAGTATTTT
CASSQARGLTTDTQYF
>TRBD2|TRBJ2-3|16|few|TRBV11-1
TGTGCCAGCAGCTTTAGCGGGAGTGGGCCCACAGATACGCAGTATTTT
CASSFSGSGPTDTQYF
>.|TRBJ2-7|12|.|TRBV20-1
TGCAGTGCTAGAGCAGACGTCTACGAGCAGTACTTC
CSARADVYEQYF
>.|TRBJ2-3|14|.|TRBV2
TGTGCCAGCAGTGAAGACTGGGGCGCAGATACGCAGTATTTT
CASSEDWGADTQYF
>.|TRBJ2-7|15|.|TRBV4-1
TGCGCCAGCAGCCAAGCGTCGACTGAGCTCTACGAGCAGTACTTC
CASSQASTELYEQYF
>TRBD2|TRBJ2-2|16|.|TRBV20-1
TGCAGTGCTAGATTGGTTCGCGGGAGGAGGGCCGGGGAGCTGTTTTTT
CSARLVRGRRAGELFF
>.|TRBJ2-3|11|many|TRBV15
TGTGCCACCAGCAGAGGACGTGGGCAGTATTTT
CATSRGRGQYF
>.|TRBJ1-1|13|.|TRBV5-1
TGCGCCAGCAGCTACGACAAGAACACTGAAGCTTTCTTT
CASSYDKNTEAFF
>.|TRBJ2-3|17|few|TRBV11-1
TGTGCCAGCAGCGGCCTCAAGGGGAAATATAGCACAGATACGCAGTATTTT
CASSGLKGKYSTDTQYF
>TRBD1|TRBJ2-5|13|few|TRBV20-1
TGCAGTGCTCTGACAGGGTACCAAGAGACCCAGTACTTC
CSALTGYQETQYF
>.|TRBJ2-4|15|many|TRBV5-1
TGCGCCAGCAGCTCGGAGAGAGTAGCCAAAAACATTCAGTACTTC
CASSSERVAKNIQYF
>.|TRBJ1-1|14|many|TRBV10-3
TGTGCCATCAGTGTGAAGGGGCGAGGCACTGAAGCTTTCTTT
CAISVKGRGTEAFF
>.|TRBJ2-4|14|few|TRBV9
TGTGCCAGCAGCGTAGGGCAGGGTCAAAACATTCAGTACTTC
CASSVGQGQNIQYF
>.|TRBJ2-1|14|many|TRBV29-1
TGCAGCGTTGATCGGCAGGGGTCGGGCAATGAGCAGTTCTTC
CSVDRQGSGNEQFF
>.|TRBJ1-6|15|few|TRBV7-2
TGTGCCAGCAGCTTTCGTCCCAATGATGGGTCACCCCTCCACTTT
CASSFRPNDGSPLHF
>.|TRBJ2-1|15|few|TRBV29-1
TGCAGCGTTGAACCGGCAGGGGTATGGAACAATGAGCAGTTCTTC
CSVEPAGVWNNEQFF
>.|TRBJ2-5|14|few|TRBV5-4
TGTGCCAGCAGCCCTGCTTTTGGACAAGAGACCCAGTACTTC
CASSPAFGQETQYF
>.|TRBJ2-3|13|few|TRBV20-1
TGCAGTGCTAGTTGGTTAGCAGGAGATACGCAGTATTTT
CSASWLAGDTQYF
>TRBD1|TRBJ1-1|14|few|TRBV29-1
TGCAGCGTTGCGGACAGGGGGAGGGACACTGAAGCTTTCTTT
CSVADRGRDTEAFF
>TRBD1|TRBJ2-5|13|once|TRBV6-1
TGTGCCAGCACTAGAGACAGGGAAGAGACCCAGTACTTC
CASTRDREETQYF